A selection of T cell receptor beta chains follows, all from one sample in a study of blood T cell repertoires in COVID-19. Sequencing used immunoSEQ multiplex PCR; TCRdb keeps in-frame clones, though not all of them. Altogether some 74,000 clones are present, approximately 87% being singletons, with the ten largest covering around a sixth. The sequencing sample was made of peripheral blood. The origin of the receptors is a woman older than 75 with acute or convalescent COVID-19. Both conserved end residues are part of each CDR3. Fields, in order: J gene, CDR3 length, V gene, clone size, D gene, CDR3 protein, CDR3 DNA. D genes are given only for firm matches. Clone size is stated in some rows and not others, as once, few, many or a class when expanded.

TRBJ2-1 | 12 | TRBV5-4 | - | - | CASSSQGNEQFF | TGTGCCAGCAGCTCTCAGGGTAATGAGCAGTTCTTC
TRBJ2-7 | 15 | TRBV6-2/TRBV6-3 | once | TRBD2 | CASSYGRGGSYEQYF | TGTGCCAGCAGTTACGGGCGGGGGGGCTCCTACGAGCAGTACTTC
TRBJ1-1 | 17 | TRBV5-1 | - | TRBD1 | CASSLAGQGGGYTEAFF | TGCGCCAGCAGCTTGGCAGGACAGGGTGGGGGTTACACTGAAGCTTTCTTT
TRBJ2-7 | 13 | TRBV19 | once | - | CASQPRHGNEQYF | TGTGCCAGTCAACCCAGACACGGAAATGAGCAGTACTTC
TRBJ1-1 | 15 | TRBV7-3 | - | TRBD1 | CASSPSGTGMAEAFF | TGTGCCAGCAGCCCCTCCGGGACAGGGATGGCTGAAGCTTTCTTT
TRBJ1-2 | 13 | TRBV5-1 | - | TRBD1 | CASSFPTGNGYTF | TGCGCCAGCAGCTTTCCGACAGGGAATGGCTACACCTTC
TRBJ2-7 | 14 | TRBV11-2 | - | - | CASSLGSTYYEQYF | TGTGCCAGCAGCTTAGGGTCGACATACTACGAGCAGTACTTC
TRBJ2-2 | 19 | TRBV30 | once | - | CAWSAQEGWRGHRSGELFF | TGTGCCTGGAGTGCACAGGAGGGGTGGAGGGGGCATAGGTCCGGGGAGCTGTTTTTT
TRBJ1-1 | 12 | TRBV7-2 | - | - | CASSLVGEGAFF | TGTGCCAGCAGCTTAGTAGGTGAGGGAGCTTTCTTT
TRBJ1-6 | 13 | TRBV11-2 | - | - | CASSRGVNSPLHF | TGTGCCAGCTCCAGGGGAGTTAATTCACCCCTCCACTTT
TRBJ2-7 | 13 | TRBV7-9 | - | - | CASSLDRESNRYF | TGTGCCAGCAGCTTAGACAGAGAAAGTAATAGGTACTTC
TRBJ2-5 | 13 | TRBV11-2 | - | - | CASSLGQVETQYF | TGTGCCAGCAGCTTAGGGCAAGTTGAGACCCAGTACTTC
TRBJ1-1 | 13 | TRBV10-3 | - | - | CAISLTGNTEAFF | TGTGCCATCAGTCTGACAGGGAACACTGAAGCTTTCTTT
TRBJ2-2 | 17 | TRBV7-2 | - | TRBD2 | CASSRPGLAGGSGELFF | TGTGCCAGCAGCAGGCCGGGACTAGCGGGAGGGTCCGGGGAGCTGTTTTTT
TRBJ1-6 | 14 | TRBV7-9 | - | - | CASSLEDSNSPLHF | TGTGCCAGCAGCTTAGAGGACAGCAATTCACCCCTCCACTTT
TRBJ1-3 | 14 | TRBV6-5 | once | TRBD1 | CASRARQGADTIYF | TGTGCCAGCAGGGCACGACAGGGCGCGGACACCATATATTTT
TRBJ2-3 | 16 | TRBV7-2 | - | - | CASSPAPSRSTDTQYF | TGTGCCAGCAGCCCGGCGCCTAGCCGTAGCACAGATACGCAGTATTTT
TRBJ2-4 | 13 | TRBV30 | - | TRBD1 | CAWSAGQGTPRYF | TGTGCCTGGAGTGCCGGACAGGGGACCCCTCGATACTTC
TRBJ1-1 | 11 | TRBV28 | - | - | CASNSLTEAFF | TGTGCCAGCAACTCTTTAACTGAAGCTTTCTTT
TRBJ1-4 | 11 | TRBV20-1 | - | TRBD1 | CSAGTAEKLFF | TGCAGTGCTGGGACAGCTGAAAAACTGTTTTTT
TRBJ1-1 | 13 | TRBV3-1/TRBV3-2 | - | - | CASSQGANTEAFF | TGTGCCAGCAGCCAGGGGGCGAACACTGAAGCTTTCTTT
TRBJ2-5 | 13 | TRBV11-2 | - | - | CASSFSVQETQYF | TGTGCCAGCAGCTTTAGCGTACAAGAGACCCAGTACTTC
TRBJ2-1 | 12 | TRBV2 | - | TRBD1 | CASSGDRGEQFF | TGTGCCAGCAGTGGGGACAGGGGTGAGCAGTTCTTC
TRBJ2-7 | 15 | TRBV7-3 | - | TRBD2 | CASSLRASGIGEQYF | TGTGCCAGCAGCTTAAGGGCTAGCGGGATAGGCGAGCAGTACTTC
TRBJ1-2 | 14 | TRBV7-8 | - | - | CASSLRSGAYGYTF | TGTGCCAGCAGCCTTAGATCAGGGGCCTATGGCTACACCTTC
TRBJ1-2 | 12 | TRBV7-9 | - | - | CASSLDQNGYTF | TGTGCCAGCAGCTTAGATCAAAATGGCTACACCTTC
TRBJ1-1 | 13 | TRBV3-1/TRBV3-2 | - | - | CASSSLGGAEAFF | TGTGCCAGCAGCTCCTTGGGGGGGGCTGAAGCTTTCTTT
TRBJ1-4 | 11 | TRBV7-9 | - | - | CASSHDEKLFF | TGTGCCAGCAGTCATGATGAAAAACTGTTTTTT
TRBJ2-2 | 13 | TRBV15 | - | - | CATSRDGTGELFF | TGTGCCACCAGCAGAGACGGGACCGGGGAGCTGTTTTTT
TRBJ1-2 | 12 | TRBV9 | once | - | CASKHPRVGYTF | TGTGCCAGCAAACATCCCAGGGTCGGCTACACCTTC
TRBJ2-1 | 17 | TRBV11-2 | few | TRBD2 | CASSFSLLAGEDNEQFF | TGTGCCAGCAGCTTCTCCTTATTAGCGGGAGAAGATAATGAGCAGTTCTTC
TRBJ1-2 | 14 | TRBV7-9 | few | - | CASSLAGRGYGYTF | TGTGCCAGCAGCTTAGCGGGAAGGGGGTATGGCTACACCTTC
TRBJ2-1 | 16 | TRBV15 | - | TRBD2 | CATSRDLAGVGNEQFF | TGTGCCACCAGCAGAGATTTGGCGGGAGTAGGGAATGAGCAGTTCTTC
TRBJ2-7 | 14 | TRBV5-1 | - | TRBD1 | CASSIGQETYEQYF | TGCGCCAGCAGCATCGGACAGGAAACCTACGAGCAGTACTTC
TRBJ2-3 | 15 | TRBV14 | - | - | CASSQRTPGADTQYF | TGTGCCAGCAGCCAGAGGACTCCTGGAGCAGATACGCAGTATTTT